This T cell receptor beta chain was captured by sequencing in a study of identical twins listed by TCRdb under 2016. Broadly, across the study: The study deep-sequenced TCR alpha and beta repertoires from monozygotic twins, unrelated adults of various ages and cord blood to test whether fetal clonotypes persist. To rule out contamination, the twin experiments were replicated at different times with different library preparation protocols.

General findings and caveats noted by the study authors: In monozygotic twins, out-of-frame TCR alpha sharing was systematically underestimated by recombination models, although the models agreed with sharing between unrelated individuals. Invariant T cells such as MAIT and iNKT could partly confound zero-insertion analyses, although diverse VJ usage argued against such confounding for most clonotypes. Compared with coincidental sharing between unrelated individuals, an excess of low generation-probability sequences was observed among out-of-frame TCR alpha sequences shared between twins. Because the same donors could not be followed over many years, the conclusions depended on cross-sectional statistical analysis. Abundant cord blood beta clonotypes carried fewer insertions; young adult naive repertoires showed a weaker similar trend, while memory repertoires showed none. In beta out-of-frame sequences, excess twin sharing was weaker, because having fewer shared sequences lowered the signal-to-noise ratio.

This clonotype was seen many times. Its antigen is unknown. The sample holds no much larger clone one base away, and base qualities are not on file. The library relied on 5' RACE. Sequenced on an Illumina HiSeq 2000. A universal primer binding site was added through template switching, and the final cDNA carried a unique molecular identifier so that TCR cDNA molecules could be counted accurately. Specific primers in the conserved constant-segment region were used to synthesize first-strand cDNA for TCR alpha and beta chains. To control for contamination, every cDNA library was double barcoded, receiving both a SMART-Mk sample barcode and Illumina barcodes. TruSeq adapter sequences and Illumina sample barcodes were added in two successive PCR steps. The TCR alpha and beta cDNA libraries were sequenced on the Illumina HiSeq platform using custom primers. On the authors' methods: MiGEC processed the raw reads to extract unique molecular identifiers, while MiXCR was used to determine the CDR3 positions. For each individual, recombination models were inferred using an EM algorithm with the repgenHMM and IGoR tools. The tcR package in R was used for shared clonotype analysis, with sharing normalized by the product of cloneset sizes. To study raw recombination free of thymic and clonal selection effects, out-of-frame nonproductive sequences were analyzed. Clones were called with MiXCR by TCRdb after fastp trimmed the public reads at Q25, and only in-frame beta chains were retained. Every CDR3 protein is listed once, alongside the most common genes and DNA of its rows. V and J calls and clone size were set by TCRdb, not the authors. For this sample there are hundreds of thousands of distinct CDR3 sequences; 15% to 20% appear just once. The ten biggest clones cover under 15% of the sample.

All donors were healthy Caucasians. Three pairs of female monozygotic twins, all aged about 18 to 30 years, made up the twin cohort. RNA for TCR libraries was isolated from peripheral blood mononuclear cells. CDR1 WNHNN and CDR2 SYGVQD were looked up in the germline V gene (reference sequence). At the junction V is shortened by 6 bases and J by 6 bases; bases outside the gene matches: 9. The CDR3 has 15 amino acids, counting the end cysteine and phenylalanine. This entry keeps only the CDR3 DNA: 45 bases, framed from base 1. These same records also appear under a second study, on T cells expressing NK-cell markers. The second study's authors report: Seven to nine donors provided sorted CD3+CD56+NKG2C+, CD3+CD56+NKG2C- and CD3+CD56-NKG2C+ T-cell subsets, whose TCR beta-chain repertoires were profiled. Most of the eight sequenced donors were HCMV-seropositive and one was HCMV-seronegative. In several experiments an anti-gammadeltaTCR antibody was added to restrict sorting to alphabetaTCR-expressing T cells. In about six donors, the dominant CD3+CD56+NKG2C+ clonotypes were found to rank among the top 10 CD8+ clonotypes and to make up roughly 1.0-7.0% of CD8+ T cells. Those dominant clonotypes were again the most abundant among CD3+CD56-NKG2C+ cells in a handful of donors, at 28.3-60.1%. It remained unclear whether the expanded NKG2C-expressing T cell clones were specific for HCMV antigens. The study sequenced eight donors, all healthy volunteers chosen at random: three men and five women. HCMV-specific IgG was detected in serum with a commercial ELISA kit to determine HCMV serostatus. For about 6 donors, unsorted PBMC were also used to sequence bulk peripheral blood T-cell repertoires. MIGEC handled demultiplexing of the reads and grouping by UMI, while MiTCR was used to assemble and quantify clonotypes. To exclude erroneous sequences, only TCR cDNA sequences supported by at least two reads were retained. The tcR package was used for downstream repertoire analysis, and clonotypes were matched between fractions using CDR3 nucleotide sequence together with V segment. Antigen specificity was annotated against VDJdb with VDJmatch, allowing one amino acid substitution in CDR3.

The origin of this receptor is a woman younger than 35 in good health. The sample comprised PBMCs. The rearranged chain carries TRBV10-1 and TRBJ2-2, and 8 junction bases match TRBD1. The CDR3 reads CASSRGQGGSGELFF. The sequenced DNA: TGCGCCAGCAGCCGCGGACAGGGAGGTTCCGGGGAGCTGTTTTTT.